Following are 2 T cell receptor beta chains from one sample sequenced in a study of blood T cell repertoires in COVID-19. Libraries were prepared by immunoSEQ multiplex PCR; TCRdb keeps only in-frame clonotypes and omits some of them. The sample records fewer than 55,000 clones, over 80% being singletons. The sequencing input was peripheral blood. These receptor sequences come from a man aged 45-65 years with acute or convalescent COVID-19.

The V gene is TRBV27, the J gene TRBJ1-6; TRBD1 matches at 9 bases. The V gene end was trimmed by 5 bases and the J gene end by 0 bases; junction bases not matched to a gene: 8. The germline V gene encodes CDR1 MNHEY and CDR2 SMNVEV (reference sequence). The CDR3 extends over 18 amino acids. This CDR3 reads CASSRDREVYSYNSPLHF. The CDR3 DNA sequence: TGTGCCAGCAGTCGGGACAGGGAGGTATACTCCTATAATTCACCCCTCCACTTT.

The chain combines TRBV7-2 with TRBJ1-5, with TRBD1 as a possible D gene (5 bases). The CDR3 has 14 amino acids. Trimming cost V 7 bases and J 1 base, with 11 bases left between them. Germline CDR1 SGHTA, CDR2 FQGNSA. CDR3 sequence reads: CASTGGGSNQPQHF. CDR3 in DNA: TGTGCCAGCACGGGGGGAGGGAGCAATCAGCCCCAGCATTTT.